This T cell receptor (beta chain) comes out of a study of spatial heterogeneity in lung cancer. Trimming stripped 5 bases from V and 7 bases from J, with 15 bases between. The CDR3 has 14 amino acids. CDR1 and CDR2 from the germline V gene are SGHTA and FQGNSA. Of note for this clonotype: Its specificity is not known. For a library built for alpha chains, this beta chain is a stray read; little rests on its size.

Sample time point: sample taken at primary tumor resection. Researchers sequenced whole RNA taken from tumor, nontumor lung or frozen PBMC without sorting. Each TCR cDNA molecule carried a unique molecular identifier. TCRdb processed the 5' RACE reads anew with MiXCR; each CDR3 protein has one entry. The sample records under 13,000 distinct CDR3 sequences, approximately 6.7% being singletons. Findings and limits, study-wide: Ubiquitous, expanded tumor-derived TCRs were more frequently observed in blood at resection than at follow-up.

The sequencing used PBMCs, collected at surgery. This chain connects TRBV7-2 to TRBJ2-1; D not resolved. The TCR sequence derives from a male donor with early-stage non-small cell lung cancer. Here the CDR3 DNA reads TGTGCCAGCAGCCCCAACCCCGTAGGGAATGAGCAGTTCTTC. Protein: CASSPNPVGNEQFF.